This T cell receptor beta chain was sequenced in a study of shared clonotypes between healthy human individuals. About the study: Researchers assigned three CD4 naive, three CD4 memory, two CD8 naive and one CD8 memory plate to each donor.

CDR1 is LNHDA, CDR2 SQIVND, per germline (reference sequence). CDR3 size: 13 residues. V was shortened by 9 bases and J by 6 bases, with 17 bases between the two germline ends. Genomic DNA from each subset was divided evenly over several immunoSEQ plates. Assay used: immunoSEQ multiplex PCR; TCRdb lists only in-frame clones, some missing. This sample has approximately 980,000 clones; about 80% occur once, and the top ten carry nearly 1.5%. Subsets obtained from CD4+ cells comprised CD45RA+ naive and CD45RA-negative memory cells. The sample comprised memory CD4+ T cells sorted from blood. Subset specified: CD45RA-negative fraction. The receptor's source is a man younger than 35 in good health. The genes are TRBV19 and TRBJ1-2, with a tentative D call TRBD1 (6 bases). The DNA for the CDR3 is TGTGCCAGCGACACAGGGTACGGGGATGGCTACACCTTC. Translation: CASDTGYGDGYTF.